Listed below are T cell receptor beta chains from one sample, sequenced in a study of T cell repertoires in cytomegalovirus infection. Their target antigens are unknown. TCRdb reprocessed the reads via MiXCR and lists one record per CDR3 protein. The data hold about 920,000 distinct CDR3 sequences, with roughly 30% observed a single time. The starting material was cultured CD8+ T cells from PBMCs, obtained from culture after CMV antigen stimulation. Receptors originate from a human donor in good health (CMV status not recorded). Some clones in this sample may be carry-over from other donors' samples. CDR3s include the opening cysteine and the closing phenylalanine or tryptophan. The order of the fields is J gene, V gene, D gene, clone size, CDR3 protein, CDR3 DNA. The D gene is left open where the match is weak. The size entry is marked missing in some rows and otherwise reads once, few, many or a size class.

J: TRBJ1-6
V: TRBV7-9
D: TRBD1
size: NA
CDR3: CASSPQVVRGHNSPLHF
DNA: TGTGCCAGCAGCCCACAAGTCGTCAGGGGGCATAATTCACCCCTCCACTTT

J: TRBJ1-1
V: TRBV29-1
D: NA
size: once
CDR3: CSVHQWMNTEAFF
DNA: TGCAGCGTCCACCAATGGATGAACACTGAAGCTTTCTTT

J: TRBJ1-1
V: TRBV27
D: NA
size: once
CDR3: CASSFASSGRAFF
DNA: TGTGCCAGCAGTTTTGCCAGTTCAGGGCGAGCTTTCTTT

J: TRBJ2-4
V: TRBV19
D: NA
size: NA
CDR3: CASSMGTVGDIQYF
DNA: TGTGCCAGTAGTATGGGGACGGTGGGTGACATTCAGTACTTC

J: TRBJ1-2
V: TRBV12-3/TRBV12-4
D: TRBD1
size: NA
CDR3: CASSQGGTGSYGYTF
DNA: TGTGCCAGCAGCCAGGGTGGGACAGGGAGCTATGGCTACACCTTC

J: TRBJ1-4
V: TRBV6-1
D: TRBD1
size: NA
CDR3: CASSSTGSWDEKLFF
DNA: TGTGCCAGCAGTTCGACAGGGTCTTGGGATGAAAAACTGTTTTTT

J: TRBJ1-5
V: TRBV6-1
D: NA
size: NA
CDR3: CASSEARGFNQPQHF
DNA: TGTGCCAGCAGTGAAGCGAGGGGGTTCAATCAGCCCCAGCATTTT

J: TRBJ2-3
V: TRBV29-1
D: TRBD2
size: NA
CDR3: CSVEGTSGKVDTQYF
DNA: TGCAGCGTTGAGGGGACTAGCGGGAAAGTAGATACGCAGTATTTT

J: TRBJ2-2
V: TRBV27
D: NA
size: NA
CDR3: CASSSQGENTGELFF
DNA: TGTGCCAGCAGTTCTCAAGGGGAAAACACCGGGGAGCTGTTTTTT

J: TRBJ1-4
V: TRBV2
D: NA
size: NA
CDR3: CASTNGGRPPNDKLFF
DNA: TGTGCCAGCACCAACGGGGGTAGACCGCCTAATGATAAACTGTTTTTT

J: TRBJ1-2
V: TRBV9
D: TRBD1
size: few
CDR3: CASSGQGRNYGYTF
DNA: TGTGCCAGCAGCGGACAGGGACGGAACTATGGCTACACCTTC

J: TRBJ2-5
V: TRBV7-9
D: NA
size: NA
CDR3: CASRSPGLGETQYF
DNA: TGTGCCAGCAGATCCCCCGGGTTAGGGGAGACCCAGTACTTC

J: TRBJ2-4
V: TRBV11-2
D: TRBD1
size: few
CDR3: CASSPGTALAKNIQYF
DNA: TGTGCCAGCAGCCCCGGGACAGCCCTAGCCAAAAACATTCAGTACTTC

J: TRBJ2-1
V: TRBV12-3/TRBV12-4
D: TRBD2
size: few
CDR3: CASSLRLAGFSYNEQFF
DNA: TGTGCCAGCAGTTTAAGGCTAGCGGGGTTCTCCTACAATGAGCAGTTCTTC

J: TRBJ1-5
V: TRBV6-2/TRBV6-3
D: NA
size: few
CDR3: CASSSPDWQGWYQPQHF
DNA: TGTGCCAGCAGCTCCCCGGACTGGCAGGGGTGGTATCAGCCCCAGCATTTT

J: TRBJ1-4
V: TRBV7-9
D: NA
size: many
CDR3: CASSFGGGRGGTNEKLFF
DNA: TGTGCCAGCAGCTTCGGGGGGGGGCGCGGAGGAACTAATGAAAAACTGTTTTTT

J: TRBJ1-5
V: TRBV4-2
D: NA
size: NA
CDR3: CASSQDSLGSNQPQHF
DNA: TGTGCCAGCAGCCAAGATTCTTTAGGCAGCAATCAGCCCCAGCATTTT

J: TRBJ1-2
V: TRBV6-1
D: NA
size: many
CDR3: CASSHLRDGYTF
DNA: TGTGCCAGCAGTCACCTCAGGGATGGCTACACCTTC

J: TRBJ2-6
V: TRBV20-1
D: NA
size: few
CDR3: CSARDRGTGANVLTF
DNA: TGCAGTGCTAGAGATCGAGGGACTGGGGCCAACGTCCTGACTTTC

J: TRBJ2-7
V: TRBV5-4
D: NA
size: once
CDR3: CASSESGVATVEQYF
DNA: TGTGCCAGCAGCGAATCGGGGGTCGCCACGGTCGAGCAGTACTTC

J: TRBJ2-5
V: TRBV11-1
D: NA
size: few
CDR3: CASSSFLDQETQYF
DNA: TGTGCCAGCAGCTCGTTTCTAGACCAAGAGACCCAGTACTTC

J: TRBJ1-1
V: TRBV7-8
D: NA
size: many
CDR3: CASSPRVGLSGTEAFF
DNA: TGTGCCAGCAGCCCTAGGGTAGGATTGTCCGGGACTGAAGCTTTCTTT

J: TRBJ2-3
V: TRBV7-8
D: TRBD2
size: NA
CDR3: CASSSKRGSTDTQYF
DNA: TGTGCCAGCAGCTCCAAGCGGGGTAGCACAGATACGCAGTATTTT

J: TRBJ2-1
V: TRBV24-1
D: TRBD1
size: few
CDR3: CATRDRVYNEQFF
DNA: TGTGCCACCAGGGACAGGGTATACAATGAGCAGTTCTTC

J: TRBJ1-6
V: TRBV10-3
D: NA
size: few
CDR3: CAIRPGTTNSPLHF
DNA: TGTGCCATCAGGCCCGGGACAACCAATTCACCCCTCCACTTT

J: TRBJ2-7
V: TRBV6-2/TRBV6-3
D: TRBD1
size: NA
CDR3: CASRSGTAYVQYF
DNA: TGTGCCAGCAGATCCGGGACAGCCTACGTGCAGTACTTC

J: TRBJ1-2
V: TRBV2
D: TRBD1
size: NA
CDR3: CASSDWDRASDGYTF
DNA: TGTGCCAGCAGTGATTGGGACAGGGCGAGTGATGGCTACACCTTC

J: TRBJ1-6
V: TRBV4-1
D: TRBD1
size: NA
CDR3: CASSHPGQGLSSPLHF
DNA: TGCGCCAGCAGCCATCCAGGACAGGGCTTAAGTTCACCCCTCCACTTT

J: TRBJ1-2
V: TRBV12-3/TRBV12-4
D: NA
size: few
CDR3: CASSFRVGGSYGYTF
DNA: TGTGCCAGCAGTTTTAGAGTCGGAGGATCCTATGGCTACACCTTC

J: TRBJ2-5
V: TRBV7-6
D: TRBD1
size: many
CDR3: CASSLVAAGGRETQYF
DNA: TGTGCCAGCAGCTTAGTCGCGGCAGGGGGTCGGGAGACCCAGTACTTC

J: TRBJ2-3
V: TRBV6-2/TRBV6-3
D: NA
size: few
CDR3: CASSPNRGAGTDTQYF
DNA: TGTGCCAGCAGCCCAAACCGGGGGGCCGGGACAGATACGCAGTATTTT

J: TRBJ2-5
V: TRBV7-6
D: NA
size: many
CDR3: CASSFRDTPQETQYF
DNA: TGTGCCAGCAGCTTCAGGGACACTCCTCAAGAGACCCAGTACTTC

J: TRBJ2-7
V: TRBV2
D: NA
size: NA
CDR3: CARDLGQGSYEQYF
DNA: TGTGCCAGAGACTTAGGGCAGGGCTCCTACGAGCAGTACTTC

J: TRBJ2-5
V: TRBV12-3/TRBV12-4
D: NA
size: NA
CDR3: CASSLALRGSRETQYF
DNA: TGTGCCAGCAGTTTAGCGTTGAGGGGGTCCCGGGAGACCCAGTACTTC

J: TRBJ1-2
V: TRBV7-8
D: TRBD1
size: many
CDR3: CASSSPQGGVRYGYTF
DNA: TGTGCCAGCAGCTCCCCACAGGGGGGTGTGCGGTATGGCTACACCTTC

J: TRBJ2-3
V: TRBV27
D: NA
size: NA
CDR3: CASTKGDTQYF
DNA: TGTGCCAGCACTAAGGGAGATACGCAGTATTTT

J: TRBJ2-1
V: TRBV6-4
D: NA
size: many
CDR3: CASSDSKLSYNEQFF
DNA: TGTGCCAGCAGTGACTCGAAATTATCCTACAATGAGCAGTTCTTC

J: TRBJ1-5
V: TRBV20-1
D: NA
size: NA
CDR3: CSAVGGWDSNQPQHF
DNA: TGCAGTGCTGTTGGTGGGTGGGATAGCAATCAGCCCCAGCATTTT

J: TRBJ2-1
V: TRBV7-2
D: TRBD2
size: many
CDR3: CASSLRGDSYNEQFF
DNA: TGTGCCAGCAGCTTACGGGGGGACTCCTACAATGAGCAGTTCTTC

J: TRBJ2-7
V: TRBV15
D: NA
size: NA
CDR3: CATSRNREGYEQYF
DNA: TGTGCCACCAGCAGAAACAGGGAAGGCTACGAGCAGTACTTC

J: TRBJ1-2
V: TRBV27
D: TRBD1
size: NA
CDR3: CASSRGLRYGYTF
DNA: TGTGCCAGCAGTAGGGGGCTTCGCTATGGCTACACCTTC

J: TRBJ1-1
V: TRBV19
D: NA
size: NA
CDR3: CASSRHLGNAEAFF
DNA: TGTGCCAGTAGTCGACACCTCGGTAACGCTGAAGCTTTCTTT

J: TRBJ2-7
V: TRBV6-1
D: NA
size: few
CDR3: CASSEAWILGYEQYF
DNA: TGTGCCAGCAGTGAAGCATGGATTTTAGGCTACGAGCAGTACTTC

J: TRBJ2-7
V: TRBV19
D: TRBD2
size: NA
CDR3: CASSISGGPSYEQYF
DNA: TGTGCCAGTAGTATTAGCGGGGGCCCTTCCTACGAGCAGTACTTC